The 13 T cell receptor beta chains below all came from one sample that was sequenced in a study of shared clonotypes between healthy human individuals. The naive CD8 fraction comprised CD45RO-negative cells positively selected for CCR7 and excluded terminally differentiated effector memory CD45RA+ cells. Clones were sequenced by immunoSEQ multiplex PCR, and TCRdb holds only the in-frame ones, with some missing. The repertoire includes around 2,100,000 clones, about 95% of them detected once, and roughly 1.2% sits in the top ten. The sample was naive CD8+ T cells sorted from blood. These receptors all come from a man aged 18 to 30 in good health.

The gene calls are TRBV7-6 and TRBJ2-3; 7 bases line up with TRBD1. The junction had 8 bases not matched to a gene; V was cut back by 8 bases and J by 0 bases. CDR3 length: 15 amino acids. The germline V gene has CDR1 SGHVS and CDR2 FNYEAQ. The CDR3 bases are TGTGCCAGCGCAGGGGGTTTTATTAGCACAGATACGCAGTATTTT. It encodes CASAGGFISTDTQYF. The full variable domain, with the rest looked up from reference TRBV7-6 and TRBJ2-3, is GAGVSQSPRYKVTKRGQDVALRCDPISGHVSLYWYRQALGQGPEFLTYFNYEAQQDKSGLPNDRFSAERPEGSISTLTIQRTEQRDSAMYRCASAGGFISTDTQYFGPGTRLTVL.

Note on this clone: Other nucleotide sequences in the sample specify the same CDR3. CDR3: CASSLLAGDTGELFF. The CDR3 nucleotides are TGTGCCAGCAGCTTGCTAGCGGGAGACACCGGGGAGCTGTTTTTT. J is TRBJ2-2 and V is TRBV7-9; 10 bases line up with TRBD2. CDR1 and CDR2 from the germline V gene are SEHNR and FQNEAQ (reference sequence). V shed 3 bases, J shed 3 bases, and the junction held 1 base outside the gene matches. This CDR3 comprises 15 residues.

The V call is TRBV5-4, the J call TRBJ2-1; TRBD1 agrees at 8 bases. Trimming took 2 bases from V and 9 from J; bases not matched to a gene: 7. Per germline, CDR1 SGHNT and CDR2 YYREEE (reference sequence). The CDR3 runs to 14 residues. CDR3 DNA sequence: TGTGCCAGCAGCTTTTCGGACAGGGCAGGTGAGCAGTTCTTC. Encoded protein: CASSFSDRAGEQFF.

This chain connects TRBV6-6 to TRBJ1-1; D uncertain. The CDR3 covers 13 residues. Per the germline V gene, CDR1 is MNHNY and CDR2 is SVGAGI (reference sequence). Trimming removed 10 bases from V and 1 base from J, with 13 bases in between. CDR3 region: CATHSGWNTEAFF. CDR3 nucleotides: TGTGCCACTCATTCGGGGTGGAACACTGAAGCTTTCTTT.

The CDR3 DNA reads as TGCGCCAGCAGCCAAGAGCCGGGCCCAGGGATCTACGAGCAGTACTTC. This encodes CASSQEPGPGIYEQYF. The chain joins TRBV4-3 to TRBJ2-7; TRBD1 might be the D (5 bases). The CDR3 length is 16 residues. The germline V and J ends were trimmed by 0 bases and 3 bases, with 15 bases remaining between them. Germline V gives CDR1 LGHNA, CDR2 YSLEER.

V and J are TRBV7-6 and TRBJ2-2, with 10 nucleotides matching TRBD1. The V gene end was trimmed by 1 base and the J gene end by 7 bases; junction bases not matched to a gene: 3. From germline, CDR1 is SGHVS and CDR2 FNYEAQ. The CDR3 extends over 15 amino acids. CDR3: CASSLGQGAHGELFF. The CDR3 DNA follows: TGTGCCAGCAGCTTAGGACAGGGGGCGCACGGGGAGCTGTTTTTT. Full variable domain (outside the CDR3, taken from reference TRBV7-6 and TRBJ2-2): GAGVSQSPRYKVTKRGQDVALRCDPISGHVSLYWYRQALGQGPEFLTYFNYEAQQDKSGLPNDRFSAERPEGSISTLTIQRTEQRDSAMYRCASSLGQGAHGELFFGEGSRLTVL.

The chain uses TRBV7-9 and TRBJ1-2; a possible D gene is TRBD1 (6 bases). Germline CDR1 is SEHNR and CDR2 is FQNEAQ (reference sequence). The germline V and J ends were trimmed by 7 bases and 11 bases, with 35 bases remaining between them. The CDR3 totals 18 residues. This chain's CDR3 is CASTVEPLEMGARLGYTF. The CDR3 DNA reads as TGTGCCAGCACCGTAGAACCCCTAGAGATGGGGGCCCGGCTGGGTTACACCTTC. Full variable domain (rest looked up from reference TRBV7-9 and TRBJ1-2): DTGVSQNPRHKITKRGQNVTFRCDPISEHNRLYWYRQTLGQGPEFLTYFQNEAQLEKSRLLSDRFSAERPKGSFSTLEIQRTEQGDSAMYLCASTVEPLEMGARLGYTFGSGTRLTVV.

V and J are TRBV30 and TRBJ2-5, with D possibly matching TRBD2 (6 bases). V lost 4 bases and J lost 4, with 16 bases in between. CDR3 length: 14 amino acids. CDR1 GTSNPN and CDR2 SVGIG come from the germline V gene (reference sequence). DNA for the CDR3: TGTGCCTGGACCAATTGGGACTCGCTAGAGACCCAGTACTTC. This codes for CAWTNWDSLETQYF. Using reference TRBV30 and TRBJ2-5 for the parts outside the CDR3, the full variable domain is SQTIHQWPATLVQPVGSPLSLECTVEGTSNPNLYWYRQAAGRGLQLLFYSVGIGQISSEVPQNLSASRPQDRQFILSSKKLLLSDSGFYLCAWTNWDSLETQYFGPGTRLLVL.

This chain joins TRBV10-1 and TRBJ1-1, with 8 nucleotides matching TRBD1. This CDR3 contains 16 residues. Per the germline V gene, CDR1 is WNHNN and CDR2 is SYGVQD (reference sequence). J gave up 0 bases and V 3 bases, and 6 bases lay outside the gene matches. CDR3 nucleotides: TGCGCCAGCAGTGAAACAGGGGGGGTCGTGAACACTGAAGCTTTCTTT. Translated: CASSETGGVVNTEAFF.

This chain joins TRBV9 and TRBJ2-7; 8 bases fit TRBD2. The CDR3 extends over 15 amino acids. V lost 2 bases to trimming and J lost 2 bases; unmatched junction nucleotides: 6. Germline V gene sequence: CDR1 SGDLS, CDR2 YYNGEE. DNA for the CDR3: TGTGCCAGCAGCGTTAGCGGGAACCCTACCTACGAGCAGTACTTC. Translating it yields CASSVSGNPTYEQYF.

The V and J genes are TRBV21-1 and TRBJ2-2; the D call in the table, TRBD2, was not verified against the DNA. TRBV21-1 constitutes a pseudogene. The CDR3 loop spans 15 amino acids. CDR3: CARIRTGANTGELFF. The CDR3 DNA sequence: TGTGCCAGAATCAGGACCGGGGCGAACACCGGGGAGCTGTTTTTT.

The chain has TRBV7-2 and TRBJ2-1, with 8 bases aligning to TRBD2. This CDR3 contains 16 residues. Per the germline V gene, CDR1 is SGHTA and CDR2 is FQGNSA. Trimming cost V 4 bases and J 3 bases; bases outside gene matches: 8. The CDR3 region has the DNA TGTGCCAGCAGCTCCCGGGGGGGGACCCTCTACAATGAGCAGTTCTTC. Amino acid sequence: CASSSRGGTLYNEQFF.

The chain uses TRBV19 and TRBJ1-1; D call uncertain. Deletions cut 7 bases from V and 5 bases from J, with 14 bases between. The CDR3 extends over 13 amino acids. The germline V gene encodes CDR1 LNHDA and CDR2 SQIVND (reference sequence). This CDR3 reads CASTLAGRTEAFF. The CDR3 bases are TGTGCCAGTACATTGGCTGGGAGGACTGAAGCTTTCTTT.